This T cell receptor (beta chain) is from a study of glioma-infiltrating T cells after dendritic cell vaccination. Study in general: Autologous tumor lysate-pulsed dendritic cell vaccination was given between the early 2000s and the early 2010s. The vaccine used monocyte-derived dendritic cells pulsed overnight with autologous tumor lysate.

Profiled with immunoSEQ multiplex PCR; TCRdb holds only in-frame clones, not every one. The sample gives under 70,000 clones, 80% to 85% of which show up once; 9% to 10% is in the top ten. The germline V and J ends were trimmed by 3 bases and 6 bases, with 8 bases remaining between them. Germline V lookup: CDR1 KGHSH, CDR2 LQKENI. The CDR3 extends over 12 amino acids. Study-wide findings and caveats: Few patients contributed both blood and tumor specimens. Longer survival after dendritic cell vaccination followed higher pretreatment TIL content.

A remark on this clone: The antigen is unknown.

The chain carries TRBV18 and TRBJ1-1; D call uncertain. The TCR comes from a human donor with glioblastoma. The input for sequencing was blood, taken before dendritic cell vaccination. The CDR3 DNA reads TGTGCCAGCTCACCCGCCCAGGCTGAAGCTTTCTTT. Translated: CASSPAQAEAFF.